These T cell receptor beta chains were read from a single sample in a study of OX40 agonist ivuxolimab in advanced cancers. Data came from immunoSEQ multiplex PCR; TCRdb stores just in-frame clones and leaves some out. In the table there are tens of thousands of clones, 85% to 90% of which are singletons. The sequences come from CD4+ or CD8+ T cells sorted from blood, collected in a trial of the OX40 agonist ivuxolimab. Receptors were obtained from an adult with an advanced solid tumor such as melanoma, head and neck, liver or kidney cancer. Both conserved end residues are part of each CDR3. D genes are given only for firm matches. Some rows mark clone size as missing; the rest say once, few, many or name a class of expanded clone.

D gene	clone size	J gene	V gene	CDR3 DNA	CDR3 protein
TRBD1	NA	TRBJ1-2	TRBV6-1	TGTGCCAGCAGTGTGAACAGGGGGAACGATGGCTACACCTTC	CASSVNRGNDGYTF
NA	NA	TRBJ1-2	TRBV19	TGTGCCAGTAGTAGGGACAAGAGGAGATATGGCTACACCTTC	CASSRDKRRYGYTF
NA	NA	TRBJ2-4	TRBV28	TGTGCCAGCAGCCTGGCTGGCTCGACCAAAAACATTCAGTACTTC	CASSLAGSTKNIQYF
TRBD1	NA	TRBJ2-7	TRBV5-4	TGTGCCAGCACACAGACAGGGGGTGGAAACGAGCAGTACTTC	CASTQTGGGNEQYF
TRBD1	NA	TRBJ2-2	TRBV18	TGTGCCAGCTCACCGATCTCAGGGACAGGTATCACCGGGGAGCTGTTTTTT	CASSPISGTGITGELFF
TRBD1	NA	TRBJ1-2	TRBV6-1	TGTGCCAGCAGTGAAAACACACTTGGACAGGGGGCTGGAAACTATGGCTACACCTTC	CASSENTLGQGAGNYGYTF
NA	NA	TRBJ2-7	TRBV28	TGTGCCAGCAGTTCGCCGGGACCCAACTTCTACGAGCAGTACTTC	CASSSPGPNFYEQYF
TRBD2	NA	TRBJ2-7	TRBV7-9	TGTGCCAGCAGCCCCCCCGGGGGGGACACCTACGAGCAGTACTTC	CASSPPGGDTYEQYF
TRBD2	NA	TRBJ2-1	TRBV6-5	TGTGCCAGCAGTTTTCTAGCGGGGTCTGGTGAGCAGTTCTTC	CASSFLAGSGEQFF
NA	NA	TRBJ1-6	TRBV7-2	TGTGCCAGCAGCTTAAACAACTTCGGATACTCCTATAATTCACCCCTCCACTTT	CASSLNNFGYSYNSPLHF
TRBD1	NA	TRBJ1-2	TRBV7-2	TGTGCCAGCAGTTATACCGGGCAGGGGGGAGTTGTCTATGGCTACACCTTC	CASSYTGQGGVVYGYTF
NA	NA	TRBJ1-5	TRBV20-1	TGCAGTGCTGGGCGGCCCCAGCATTTT	CSAGRPQHF
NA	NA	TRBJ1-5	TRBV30	TGTGCCTGGAGTTCCCGGCGGGGGGCGTTCGGTCAGCCCCAGCATTTT	CAWSSRRGAFGQPQHF
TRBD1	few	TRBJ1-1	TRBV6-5	TGTGCCAGCAGTTCCCACCTGACAGGGAATGCTTTCTTT	CASSSHLTGNAFF
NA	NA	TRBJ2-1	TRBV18	TGTGCCAGCTCACCACCGGGTGGGGGAACTTACAATGAGCAGTTCTTC	CASSPPGGGTYNEQFF
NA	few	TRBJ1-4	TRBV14	TGTGCCAGCAGCCGACTCGGGAGTGAAAAACTGTTTTTT	CASSRLGSEKLFF
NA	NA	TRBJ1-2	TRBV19	TGTGCCAGTAGTATAGGCCGGGATCTGAGTGGCTACACCTTC	CASSIGRDLSGYTF
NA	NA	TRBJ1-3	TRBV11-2	TGTGCCAGCAGCTTATTCCCCAGCTCTGGAAACACCATATATTTT	CASSLFPSSGNTIYF
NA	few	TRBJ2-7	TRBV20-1	TGCAGTGCTGCACAGGACTACGAGCAGTACTTC	CSAAQDYEQYF
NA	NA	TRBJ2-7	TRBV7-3	TGTGCCAGCAGCTCAACAGGGCCGGGGAATAACGAGCAGTACTTC	CASSSTGPGNNEQYF
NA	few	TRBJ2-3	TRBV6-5	TGTGCCAGCAGTTCCCGACTAGACTACACAGATACGCAGTATTTT	CASSSRLDYTDTQYF
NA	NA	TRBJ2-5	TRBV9	TGTGCCAGCAGCGTAGGGACAGAAGAGACCCAGTACTTC	CASSVGTEETQYF
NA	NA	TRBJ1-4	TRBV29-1	TGCAGCGTTGAAGAGCCAGGGGAAAAACTGTTTTTT	CSVEEPGEKLFF
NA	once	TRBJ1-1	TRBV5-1	TGCGCCAGCAGCTTGGGGAGTACTGAAGCTTTCTTT	CASSLGSTEAFF
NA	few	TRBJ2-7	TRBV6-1	TGTGCCAGCGTCACCGACTCCTACGAGCAGTACTTC	CASVTDSYEQYF
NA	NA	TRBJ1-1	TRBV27	TGTGCCAGCAGTTCCGGGACGGGGAACACTGAAGCTTTCTTT	CASSSGTGNTEAFF
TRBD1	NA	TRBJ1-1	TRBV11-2	TGTGCCAGTTCTAGCCTCCGGACAGGGTACACTGAAGCTTTCTTT	CASSSLRTGYTEAFF
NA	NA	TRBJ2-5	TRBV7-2	TGTGCCAGCAGCCCCGAGGGGACACAGACCCAGTACTTC	CASSPEGTQTQYF
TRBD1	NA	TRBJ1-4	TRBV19	TGTGCCAGTAGTATAGAGACAGGGCTGGCCAGGGGCTTAATGATGGAAAAACTGTTTTTT	CASSIETGLARGLMMEKLFF
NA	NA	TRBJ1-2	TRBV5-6	TGTGCCAGCAGCTTGGCGTACCGGACAGCGAATGGCTACACCTTC	CASSLAYRTANGYTF
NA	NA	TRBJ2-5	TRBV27	TGTGCCAGCAGTTTATCTAGGGACTCCCAAGAGACCCAGTACTTC	CASSLSRDSQETQYF
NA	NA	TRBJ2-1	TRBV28	TGTGCCAGCCGGAGCCCAGGTGGCGATGAGCAGTTCTTC	CASRSPGGDEQFF